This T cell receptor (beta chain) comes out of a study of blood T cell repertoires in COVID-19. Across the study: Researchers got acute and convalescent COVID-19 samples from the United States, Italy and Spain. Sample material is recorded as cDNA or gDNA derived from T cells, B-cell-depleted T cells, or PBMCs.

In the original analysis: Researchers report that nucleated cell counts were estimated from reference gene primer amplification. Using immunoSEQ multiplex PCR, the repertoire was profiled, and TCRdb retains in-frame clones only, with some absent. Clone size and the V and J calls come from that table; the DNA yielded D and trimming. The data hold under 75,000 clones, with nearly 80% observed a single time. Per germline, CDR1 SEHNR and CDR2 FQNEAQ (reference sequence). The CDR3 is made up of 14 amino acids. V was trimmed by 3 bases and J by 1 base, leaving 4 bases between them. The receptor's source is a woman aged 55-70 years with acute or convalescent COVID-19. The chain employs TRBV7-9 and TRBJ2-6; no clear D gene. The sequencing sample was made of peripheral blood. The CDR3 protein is CASSFASGANVLTF. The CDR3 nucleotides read TGTGCCAGCAGCTTCGCGTCTGGGGCCAACGTCCTGACTTTC.